This T cell receptor beta chain comes out of a study of blood T cell repertoires in COVID-19 (dated by TCRdb to about 2020). For the study in its entirety: Samples covering the acute and convalescent phases of COVID-19 were provided by collaborators in the United States, Italy and Spain. The samples were drawn from two sources: the first 160 participants of the ongoing ImmuneRACE study, and 1,254 subjects contributed by 6 global collaborators. Nearly every sample came with metadata listing a de-identified subject ID, COVID-19 status, age in years and sex. A freely available public database, intended as a resource for researchers studying the immune response to SARS-CoV-2, is where the repertoires were released. The material from the prospective study consisted of cDNA or gDNA derived from T cells, B-cell-depleted T cells, or PBMCs. Deeply sampled blood TCRbeta repertoires from subjects exposed to, actively infected with, or recovered from COVID-19 were included in the dataset. Where available, HLA class I and class II types were taken from metadata supplied by the sample provider and were not determined by assay-based typing.

TCRbeta CDR3 regions were amplified from genomic DNA using the immunoSEQ Assay, a bias-controlled multiplex PCR. Per the authors' processing: The number of nucleated cells in each sample was estimated by amplification of reference gene primers within the assay. Sequence reads were collapsed and filtered to measure the absolute abundance of every unique TCRbeta CDR3 rearrangement. For each sample, productive Simpson clonality was calculated as the square root of Simpson's diversity index across productive rearrangements. In its TCRdb copy, this immuneACCESS table keeps in-frame sequences only and misses some clones. Where compared with another copy, unresolved V genes explain less than half of these, and the others have no known cause. The V and J calls and clone size are taken from that table; D and trimming were inferred from the DNA. The sample table records 31,000 or so clones; about 90% of these occur just once. Of the sample, about 1.6% is held by the ten largest clones.

A word on this clone: Its specific antigen is unknown. Base qualities are not provided; no much larger clone lies one nucleotide away.

Broad study findings and their caveats: The amount of clinical and demographic metadata varied by source and participant and was provided uncurated.

The collaborating institutions used their own protocols to collect whole blood in K2EDTA tubes. For TCRbeta analysis, collaborators shipped samples in one of three forms: frozen whole blood, isolated PBMCs, or DNA extracted from either of those sample types. The sample comprised peripheral blood. The clonotype originates from a man in his fifties or sixties with active COVID-19.

The CDR3 region: CASAQGQSPLHF. The nucleotide sequence reads TGTGCCTCAGCGCAGGGGCAATCACCCCTCCACTTT. The sequence joins TRBV19 to TRBJ1-6; the D segment could be TRBD1, given 6 matching bases. Sequences LNHDA (CDR1) and SQIVND (CDR2) are obtained from the germline V gene (reference sequence). The CDR3 starts with the cysteine, ends with the phenylalanine, and has 12 residues. This entry keeps only the CDR3 DNA: 36 bases, framed from base 1. V and J are truncated by 11 bases and 10 bases respectively, leaving an intervening sequence of 15 bases. The variable domain in full, with residues beyond the CDR3 obtained from the reference TRBV19 and TRBJ1-6 genes, is DGGITQSPKYLFRKEGQNVTLSCEQNLNHDAMYWYRQDPGQGLRLIYYSQIVNDFQKGDIAEGYSVSREKKESFPLTVTSAQKNPTAFYLCASAQGQSPLHFGNGTRLTVT.